The 25 T cell receptor beta chains reported below all come from one sample, sequenced in a study of shared clonotypes between healthy human individuals. Sequencing used immunoSEQ multiplex PCR; TCRdb keeps in-frame clones, though not all of them. The top ten hold around 2% of the sample, which has 740,000 or so clones, 73% seen once. The sequencing input was memory CD4+ T cells sorted from blood. Stated subset: CD45RA-negative fraction. The receptors were gathered from a woman in her twenties or thirties in good health.

V and J are TRBV5-1 and TRBJ2-1; D call uncertain. The germline CDR1 and CDR2 sequences are SGHRS and YFSETQ. With 2 bases removed from V and 4 bases from J, the gap between germline ends came to 10 bases. The CDR3 totals 14 residues. The CDR3 region has the DNA TGCGCCAGCAGCTTAGGAAACAATTACAATGAGCAGTTCTTC. Residues: CASSLGNNYNEQFF. The full variable domain, in which reference TRBV5-1 and TRBJ2-1 provide the parts outside the CDR3, is KAGVTQTPRYLIKTRGQQVTLSCSPISGHRSVSWYQQTPGQGLQFLFEYFSETQRNKGNFPGRFSGRQFSNSRSEMNVSTLELGDSALYLCASSLGNNYNEQFFGPGTRLTVL.

This sequence joins TRBV7-9 and TRBJ2-1; no definite D call. V was cut by 3 bases and J by 16 bases, with 7 bases left in between. CDR3 length equals 9 residues. In germline, CDR1 is SEHNR, CDR2 FQNEAQ (reference sequence). DNA for the CDR3: TGTGCCAGCAGCTTTCCCCCCTTCTTC. Its translation is CASSFPPFF.

The V call is TRBV6-1, the J call TRBJ2-7; the D gene is possibly TRBD1 (6 bases). The germline gives CDR1 MNHNS, CDR2 SASEGT. Deletions cut 6 bases from V and 3 bases from J, with 12 bases between. The CDR3 sequence is 13 residues long. CDR3 sequence: CASRGQTFYEQYF. CDR3 in DNA: TGTGCCAGCAGAGGACAGACGTTCTACGAGCAGTACTTC.

The chain links TRBV6-1 to TRBJ2-7; D is perhaps TRBD1 (5 bases). The CDR3 sequence is 15 residues long. V was pared by 10 bases and J by 1 base, with 20 bases between. From germline, CDR1 is MNHNS and CDR2 SASEGT. Here the CDR3 DNA reads TGTGCCATCAACCCGCCGGCAGGGCGGTCCTACGAGCAGTACTTC. Amino acid sequence: CAINPPAGRSYEQYF.

This clone was detected a few times. The genes are TRBV14 and TRBJ2-2; no firm D call. In germline, CDR1 is SGHDN, CDR2 FVKESK. Deletions cut 2 bases from V and 7 bases from J, with 14 bases between. CDR3 size: 15 residues. CDR3 amino acids: CASSQLLGSGGELFF. CDR3 DNA sequence: TGTGCCAGCAGCCAACTCCTCGGGTCCGGCGGGGAGCTGTTTTTT.

Concerning this clone itself: Within the sample, other DNA sequences also encode this same CDR3. V is TRBV6-6 and J is TRBJ1-5, with 8 positions matching TRBD1. Germline V gives CDR1 MNHNY, CDR2 SVGAGI (reference sequence). The CDR3 has 14 residues. The V segment lost 4 bases and the J segment 4 bases; nucleotides outside the gene matches: 3. DNA for the CDR3: TGTGCCAGCAGTTTTGGACAGGGAAATCAGCCCCAGCATTTT. Its protein product is CASSFGQGNQPQHF.

To note about this clone: This sample also contains other DNA sequences that code for the same CDR3. This sequence joins TRBV28 and TRBJ2-7; no reliable D call. This CDR3 is built from 13 residues. Trimming took off 3 bases at V and 2 bases at J, with 8 bases between the two ends. Germline V gives CDR1 MDHEN, CDR2 SYDVKM. The CDR3 nucleotides read TGTGCCAGCAGTTTTGGCGGTACCTACGAGCAGTACTTC. Translated: CASSFGGTYEQYF.

The table lists this clone with many counts. The V and J genes are TRBV7-2 and TRBJ2-2; D not resolved. V was shortened by 8 bases and J by 7 bases, with 11 bases between the two germline ends. This CDR3 region has 12 residues. Germline CDR1 and CDR2: SGHTA and FQGNSA. CDR3 DNA sequence: TGTGCCAGCCAGTCGGGCGGCGGGGAGCTGTTTTTT. It is translated as CASQSGGGELFF.

This clone was seen a handful of times. Other DNA sequences in this sample translate to the same CDR3. The genes are TRBV28 and TRBJ2-2; D gene ambiguous. The CDR3 is made up of 12 amino acids. Germline V gene data show CDR1 as MDHEN and CDR2 as SYDVKM. The V end was cut by 6 bases, the J end by 0 bases, with 2 bases between. As DNA, the CDR3 is TGTGCCAGCAGCCCGAACACCGGGGAGCTGTTTTTT. Its protein is CASSPNTGELFF.

This clone was counted between two and nine times. At one end, the junction sequence differs from germline, possibly due to a read error. V is TRBV28 and J is TRBJ2-7; D possibly corresponds to TRBD1 (6 bases). This CDR3 has 12 amino acids. Germline lookup yields CDR1 MDHEN and CDR2 SYDVKM. The CDR3 sequence: CASSPTRQDQGF. The CDR3, as DNA: TGTGCCAGCAGCCCTACTCGACAGGACCAGGGGTTC.

V and J are TRBV18 and TRBJ2-2, with D possibly matching TRBD1 (6 bases). V was pared by 4 bases and J by 0 bases, with 9 bases between. Germline CDR1 and CDR2: KGHSH and LQKENI. The CDR3 is made up of 15 amino acids. CDR3 sequence reads: CASSRDNPNTGELFF. The CDR3, as DNA: TGTGCCAGCTCACGGGACAACCCGAACACCGGGGAGCTGTTTTTT.

The DNA of the CDR3 is TGCGCCAGCAAGAAACTGACGGCTTCTGAAGTAGCTTTCTTT. Translated, it gives CASKKLTASEVAFF. J is TRBJ1-1 and V is TRBV5-1; D remains unclear. Between the trimmed V and J ends, which lost 6 bases and 10 bases, there was a span of 22 bases. The CDR3 is made up of 14 amino acids. The germline V gene has CDR1 SGHRS and CDR2 YFSETQ.

The chain carries TRBV9 and TRBJ2-3; either TRBD1 or TRBD2 may fit D (5 bases each). Trimming shortened V by 0 bases and J by 3 bases, and 11 bases separated the two germline ends. The CDR3 runs 15 residues. Germline loops: CDR1 SGDLS, CDR2 YYNGEE. CDR3 loop: CASSVVGVSTDTQYF. CDR3 DNA: TGTGCCAGCAGCGTAGTGGGGGTTAGTACAGATACGCAGTATTTT. The complete variable domain, with remaining parts taken from reference TRBV9 and TRBJ2-3, reads DSGVTQTPKHLITATGQRVTLRCSPRSGDLSVYWYQQSLDQGLQFLIQYYNGEERAKGNILERFSAQQFPDLHSELNLSSLELGDSALYFCASSVVGVSTDTQYFGPGTRLTVL.

CDR3 nucleotide sequence: TGTGCCAGTAGTATTCTTGGCGGGGCCCTGAACACTGAAGCTTTCTTT. Protein: CASSILGGALNTEAFF. V is TRBV19 and J is TRBJ1-1; TRBD1 might be the D (5 bases). V shed 3 bases and J shed 0 bases, with 14 bases lying between them. CDR3 size: 16 residues. Germline-derived CDR1 and CDR2 are LNHDA and SQIVND (reference sequence).

The rearrangement joins TRBV21-1 to TRBJ1-1. TRBV21-1 is designated a pseudogene. The CDR3 is made up of 17 amino acids. The CDR3 protein is CASSKALGSGGLCGAFF. The CDR3 DNA reads TGTGCCAGCAGCAAAGCGCTCGGTTCAGGAGGGCTATGTGGCGCTTTCTTT.

V gene TRBV19 combines with J gene TRBJ1-1, with D uncertain. V was pared by 1 base and J by 11 bases, with 17 bases between. Germline CDR1 and CDR2: LNHDA and SQIVND (reference sequence). This CDR3 is built from 14 residues. CDR3 in amino acids: CASSIVVESGPAFF. As DNA, the CDR3 is TGTGCCAGTAGTATAGTAGTAGAATCGGGCCCGGCTTTCTTT.

V is TRBV19 and J is TRBJ1-5, with 9 positions matching TRBD1. The CDR3 length is 15 residues. In germline, CDR1 is LNHDA, CDR2 SQIVND (reference sequence). V dropped 6 bases and J dropped 7; count of bases not matched to a gene: 10. CDR3 sequence (DNA): TGTGCCAGTAGCGAAACAGGGGGCTTCGGACAGCCCCAGCATTTT. Translating it yields CASSETGGFGQPQHF. Based on the CDR3 plus reference TRBV19 and TRBJ1-5, the full variable domain is DGGITQSPKYLFRKEGQNVTLSCEQNLNHDAMYWYRQDPGQGLRLIYYSQIVNDFQKGDIAEGYSVSREKKESFPLTVTSAQKNPTAFYLCASSETGGFGQPQHFGDGTRLSIL.

The chain has TRBV7-9 and TRBJ1-1; D remains ambiguous. V was pared by 3 bases and J by 9 bases, with 11 bases between. This CDR3 has 12 amino acids. Germline CDR1 and CDR2: SEHNR and FQNEAQ (reference sequence). The CDR3 DNA is TGTGCCAGCAGCTTGGAGGATCTCAAAGCTTTCTTT. This codes for CASSLEDLKAFF.

This chain connects TRBV11-3 to TRBJ2-5, with 10 bases identical to TRBD1. V was clipped by 1 base and J by 5 bases; unmatched bases: 7. CDR3 length: 16 amino acids. Germline V gene lookup returns CDR1 SGHNT and CDR2 YENEEA. The CDR3 here is CASSLGLTGGEETQYF. DNA for the CDR3: TGTGCCAGCAGCTTAGGCCTGACAGGGGGCGAGGAGACCCAGTACTTC.

The chain carries TRBV5-1 and TRBJ1-1; 8 nucleotides line up with TRBD1. Trimming at V came to 4 bases and at J to 3 bases, leaving 5 bases not matched to a gene. Germline CDR1 SGHRS, CDR2 YFSETQ. This CDR3 comprises 14 residues. The CDR3 DNA reads as TGCGCCAGCAGCCCGGACAGGGTACACACTGAAGCTTTCTTT. Its translation is CASSPDRVHTEAFF.

The chain employs TRBV14 and TRBJ2-1, with 9 bases fitting TRBD2. CDR1 is SGHDN and CDR2 is FVKESK in the germline V gene. V lost 1 base to trimming and J lost 7 bases; unmatched junction nucleotides: 8. The CDR3 runs 16 residues. CDR3 residues: CASSQVGGLARNEQFF. The CDR3 nucleotides read TGTGCCAGCAGCCAAGTTGGGGGACTAGCTCGGAATGAGCAGTTCTTC. The full variable domain, completed using reference TRBV14 and TRBJ2-1, is EAGVTQFPSHSVIEKGQTVTLRCDPISGHDNLYWYRRVMGKEIKFLLHFVKESKQDESGMPNNRFLAERTGGTYSTLKVQPAELEDSGVYFCASSQVGGLARNEQFFGPGTRLTVL.

The V call is TRBV6-6, the J call TRBJ1-1, with D uncertain. Trimming shortened V by 4 bases and J by 8 bases, and 11 bases separated the two germline ends. The germline gives CDR1 MNHNY, CDR2 SVGAGI (reference sequence). The CDR3 covers 12 residues. CDR3 sequence reads: CASSSGKAEAFF. The CDR3 DNA sequence: TGTGCCAGCAGTTCCGGTAAAGCGGAAGCTTTCTTT.

The chain combines TRBV2 with TRBJ1-2; unclear D gene. V lost 5 bases, J lost 4 bases, and 11 bases lay in between. The length of the CDR3 is 13 residues. Looked up from germline, CDR1 is SNHLY and CDR2 is FYNNEI. The CDR3, as DNA: TGTGCCAGCAGTCCCGGGAGCCTCTATGGCTACACCTTC. This gives the protein CASSPGSLYGYTF. The whole variable domain, remainder taken from reference TRBV2 and TRBJ1-2, is EPEVTQTPSHQVTQMGQEVILRCVPISNHLYFYWYRQILGQKVEFLVSFYNNEISEKSEIFDDQFSVERPDGSNFTLKIRSTKLEDSAMYFCASSPGSLYGYTFGSGTRLTVV.

The chain couples TRBV4-1 to TRBJ2-5; maybe TRBD2 (5 bases). The CDR3 covers 14 residues. Germline CDR1 and CDR2: MGHRA and YSYEKL. V lost 4 bases, J lost 3 bases, and 12 bases lay in between. This CDR3 reads CASSRIEREETQYF. In nucleotides, the CDR3 is TGCGCCAGCAGCCGGATAGAGAGGGAAGAGACCCAGTACTTC.

The rearrangement joins TRBV6-5 to TRBJ2-7; weak D call: TRBD1 (6 bases). Germline V gene sequence: CDR1 MNHEY, CDR2 SVGAGI. CDR3 length: 15 amino acids. Trimming left V 6 bases short and J 0 bases short, with 15 bases between. CDR3 region: CASRPGQSFSYEQYF. DNA for the CDR3: TGTGCCAGCAGACCCGGACAGAGTTTCTCCTACGAGCAGTACTTC.